This T cell receptor beta chain came from a study of shared clonotypes between healthy human individuals. For this clone: Its antigen is undetermined.

The CD4+ fraction was divided into a CD45RA+ naive subset and a CD45RA-negative memory subset. Method: immunoSEQ multiplex PCR; TCRdb's copy keeps in-frame clones and lacks some. The data show roughly 2.2 million clones, with just over 90% seen just once and 0.39% held by the top ten. Study-level results: The study found lower generation probabilities in non-shared clonotypes than in those shared by all four donors. Naive subsets, compared against memory subsets, generally had larger estimated richness values. Naive CD4 clonotypes overlapped across a few donors at approximately 5.3%.

The TCR was taken from a man in his late teens or twenties in good health. Some clones in this sample may be carry-over from other donors' samples. The sample was naive CD4+ T cells from PBMCs. Subset given: CD45RA+ positively selected.

The CDR3 reads CASSLAAAGTNEKLFF. The CDR3 nucleotides read TGTGCCAGCAGCTTAGCTGCCGCAGGGACTAATGAAAAACTGTTTTTT. This chain uses TRBV11-2 with TRBJ1-4; perhaps TRBD1 as D (5 bases). Per the germline V gene, CDR1 is SGHAT and CDR2 is FQNNGV. The CDR3 has 16 amino acids. The germline V and J ends were trimmed by 1 base and 2 bases, with 11 bases remaining between them.